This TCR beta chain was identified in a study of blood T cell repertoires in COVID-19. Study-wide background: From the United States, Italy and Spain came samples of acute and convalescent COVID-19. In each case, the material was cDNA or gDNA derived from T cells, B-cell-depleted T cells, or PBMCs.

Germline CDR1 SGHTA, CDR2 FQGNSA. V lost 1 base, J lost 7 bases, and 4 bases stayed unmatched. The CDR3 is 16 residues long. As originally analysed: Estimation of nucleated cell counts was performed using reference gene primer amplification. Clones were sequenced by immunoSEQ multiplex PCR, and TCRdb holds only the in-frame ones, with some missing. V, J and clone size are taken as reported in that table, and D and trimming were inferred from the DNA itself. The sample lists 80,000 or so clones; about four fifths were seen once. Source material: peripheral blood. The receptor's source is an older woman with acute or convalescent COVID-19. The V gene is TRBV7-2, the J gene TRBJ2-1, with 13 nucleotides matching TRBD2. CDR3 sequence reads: CASSLGTSGGENEQFF. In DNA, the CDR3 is TGTGCCAGCAGCTTAGGGACTAGCGGGGGCGAAAATGAGCAGTTCTTC.